This section outlines one TCR beta chain sequence together with its context. Antigen specificity is unknown. The record originates from a study of T cell responses to AZD1222 COVID-19 vaccine. Study conclusions and caveats: Nearly half of the spike-specific TCRs reportedly recognize variant regions that carry no mutations. At baseline, just 6 or 7 AZD1222 recipients tested seropositive. Spike as a whole was targeted by vaccine-associated CD4 TCRs, dominant at 160-218 and 743-854. Clonal diversity may have been underestimated in mostly white British donors.

The CDR3 spans 16 residues. CDR1 KGHDR and CDR2 SFDVKD come from the germline V gene. The V gene lost 10 bases and the J gene lost 4 bases, with 23 bases spanning the gap. Produced via immunoSEQ multiplex PCR; TCRdb's table is partial and in-frame only. The data contain some 130,000 clones, 85% of them seen just once; the ten biggest clones take up around 8.3%. Sequences were derived from peripheral blood, sampled 28 days after the second dose of the MenACWY control vaccine. V and J are TRBV24-1 and TRBJ2-3; no reliable D call. The clonotype originates from an adult who received the MenACWY meningococcal vaccine as a control. CDR3 DNA sequence: TGTGCCACTTCGACTCCCGGGCCCCCGGGCGCAGATACGCAGTATTTT. The encoded protein is CATSTPGPPGADTQYF.